The next 30 T cell receptor beta chains were all read from a single sample in a study of PD-1 blockade in classical Hodgkin lymphoma (dated by TCRdb to about 2020). Libraries were prepared through the immunoSEQ multiplex PCR assay. The clones in this table, taken by TCRdb from immuneACCESS, are in-frame only. Not every clone is retained; where verified, under half of the shortfall comes from an unresolved V gene, and the cause of the rest is unknown. This sample gives about 28,000 clones in total; 70% to 90% of them show up just once. The top ten constitute about 20% of the sample. The label giving this sample's time point can be read as: cycle 2 day 1 (C2D1) of nivolumab. All trial patients had relapsed after autologous stem cell transplantation, with cohorts A, B and C differing in prior brentuximab vedotin exposure. Specimen: peripheral blood mononuclear cells (PBMCs), collected before the second cycle of nivolumab. The receptors here all came from a human donor with classical Hodgkin lymphoma.

By share of the sample, this clone is medium-sized. The rearrangement links TRBV6-5 to TRBJ1-5; 8 bases are shared with TRBD1. CDR1 is MNHEY, CDR2 SVGAGI, per germline. The CDR3 runs to 15 residues. V lost 6 bases to trimming and J lost 0 bases; unmatched junction nucleotides: 4. The CDR3, as DNA: TGTGCCAGCAGCCGGGACAGGTATAGCAATCAGCCCCAGCATTTT. Translated: CASSRDRYSNQPQHF.

This sequence joins TRBV6-6 and TRBJ2-1; 8 bases fit TRBD2. The CDR3 is 15 residues long. In germline, CDR1 is MNHNY, CDR2 SVGAGI (reference sequence). V shed 8 bases, J shed 2 bases, and the junction held 8 bases outside the gene matches. Written as DNA, the CDR3 is TGTGCCAGCGGGAAGCGGGGGTTGGCCTACAATGAGCAGTTCTTC. The encoded protein is CASGKRGLAYNEQFF.

On this clone: The same CDR3 also results from other DNA sequences found in this sample. The chain recombines TRBV7-2 with TRBJ1-6; D call uncertain. The germline V gene has CDR1 SGHTA and CDR2 FQGNSA. The V and J ends lost 1 base and 6 bases respectively, with 7 bases between them. This CDR3 has 14 amino acids. The CDR3 DNA reads as TGTGCCAGCAGCTTAGGCCTATTTAATTCACCCCTCCACTTT. As protein: CASSLGLFNSPLHF.

The chain carries TRBV10-3 and TRBJ1-1; weak D call: TRBD1 (6 bases). V lost 3 bases, J lost 0 bases, and 11 bases lay in between. From germline, CDR1 is ENHRY and CDR2 SYGVKD. The length of the CDR3 is 15 residues. CDR3 coding DNA: TGTGCCATCAGTGATGGGGGGCGAATGAACACTGAAGCTTTCTTT. It specifies CAISDGGRMNTEAFF.

The chain combines TRBV12-5 with TRBJ2-4; D is ambiguous. Germline-derived CDR1 and CDR2 are LGHNT and FRNRAP. Trimming left V 7 bases short and J 0 bases short, with 10 bases between. The CDR3 is 14 amino acids. CDR3 nucleotides: TGTGCTAGTGCTTTCTCGGGAGCCAAAAACATTCAGTACTTC. This sequence encodes CASAFSGAKNIQYF.

The chain is built from TRBV6-1 and TRBJ2-7; D is ambiguous. There are 11 residues in the CDR3. The germline V gene encodes CDR1 MNHNS and CDR2 SASEGT. Trimming stripped 6 bases from V and 9 bases from J, with 12 bases between. The chain's CDR3 is CASRMDRMQYF. The CDR3 coding sequence is TGTGCCAGCAGAATGGACCGAATGCAGTACTTC.

In this sample, this clone turned up a few times. This chain links TRBV6-6 with TRBJ1-1; D unclear. Germline V gene data show CDR1 as MNHNY and CDR2 as SVGAGI (reference sequence). This CDR3 comprises 15 residues. V dropped 1 base and J dropped 3 bases, with 12 bases sitting between them. CDR3 coding DNA: TGTGCCAGCAGTTACTTGGGCAGCCTATACACTGAAGCTTTCTTT. As protein: CASSYLGSLYTEAFF.

The rearrangement links TRBV28 to TRBJ2-2; no definite D call. The germline V gene encodes CDR1 MDHEN and CDR2 SYDVKM. V dropped 1 base and J dropped 0 bases, with 3 bases sitting between them. The CDR3 totals 14 residues. CDR3 sequence (DNA): TGTGCCAGCAGTTTATATGCGAACACCGGGGAGCTGTTTTTT. Its protein product is CASSLYANTGELFF.

In its sample, this clone was seen once. This chain uses TRBV14 with TRBJ2-1; tentatively, D is TRBD1 (6 bases). Germline V gene sequence: CDR1 SGHDN, CDR2 FVKESK. The V and J ends lost 3 bases and 0 bases respectively, with 12 bases between them. The CDR3 covers 16 residues. CDR3 protein: CASSHTGTSSYNEQFF. The CDR3 DNA reads TGTGCCAGCAGCCATACCGGGACAAGCTCCTACAATGAGCAGTTCTTC. The full variable domain, its missing parts supplied by reference TRBV14 and TRBJ2-1, is EAGVTQFPSHSVIEKGQTVTLRCDPISGHDNLYWYRRVMGKEIKFLLHFVKESKQDESGMPNNRFLAERTGGTYSTLKVQPAELEDSGVYFCASSHTGTSSYNEQFFGPGTRLTVL.

This chain uses TRBV5-8 with TRBJ2-1, with 8 bases that match TRBD2. Trimming at V came to 1 base and at J to 7 bases, leaving 4 bases not matched to a gene. Germline CDR1 SGHTS, CDR2 YDEGEE. The CDR3 spans 14 residues. This chain's CDR3 is CASSLLRLANEQFF. The CDR3 DNA reads as TGTGCCAGCAGCTTGTTGCGACTAGCGAATGAGCAGTTCTTC.

This rearrangement joins TRBV14 to TRBJ2-5, with D possibly TRBD1 on 5 matching bases. Germline CDR1 and CDR2: SGHDN and FVKESK. The CDR3 is 17 residues long. The germline V and J ends were trimmed by 1 base and 2 bases, with 17 bases remaining between them. The CDR3 DNA reads TGTGCCAGCAGCCAAGGGCGGACAACCGAAATTCAAGAGACCCAGTACTTC. Its translation is CASSQGRTTEIQETQYF.

The rearrangement joins TRBV29-1 to TRBJ1-5, with D maybe TRBD1 (6 bases). Germline CDR1 reads SQVTM; CDR2 reads ANQGSEA. This CDR3 spans 13 amino acids. V shed 1 base and J shed 6 bases, with 10 bases lying between them. The chain's CDR3 is CSVEGGQGQPQHF. CDR3 coding DNA: TGCAGCGTTGAAGGGGGGCAAGGTCAGCCCCAGCATTTT.

The V call is TRBV7-6, the J call TRBJ1-3; weak D call: TRBD1 (5 bases). The germline V gene has CDR1 SGHVS and CDR2 FNYEAQ. CDR3 length equals 16 residues. Trimming removed 5 bases at V and 0 bases at J, with 14 bases between. The chain's CDR3 is CASSASYRNSGNTIYF. CDR3 DNA: TGTGCCAGCAGCGCAAGCTACAGGAACTCTGGAAACACCATATATTTT.

The chain is built from TRBV4-2 and TRBJ2-3, with 12 nucleotides matching TRBD2. CDR1 and CDR2 from the germline V gene are LGHNA and YNFKEQ. With V trimmed by 3 bases and J by 7 bases, 8 bases remained unmatched. The CDR3 consists of 16 residues. CDR3 region: CASSQGTSGLRNTQYF. CDR3 nucleotides: TGTGCCAGCAGCCAGGGGACTAGCGGGCTAAGAAATACGCAGTATTTT.

The chain couples TRBV7-2 to TRBJ2-7; no definite D call. The CDR3 runs 15 residues. Per the germline V gene, CDR1 is SGHTA and CDR2 is FQGNSA. The germline V and J ends were trimmed by 7 bases and 5 bases, with 21 bases remaining between them. CDR3 DNA sequence: TGTGCCAGCACCCTTTCTTCAGATAGGGTCCACGAGCAGTACTTC. Amino acid sequence: CASTLSSDRVHEQYF. The entire variable domain, with the rest obtained from reference TRBV7-2 and TRBJ2-7, is as follows: GAGVSQSPSNKVTEKGKDVELRCDPISGHTALYWYRQSLGQGLEFLIYFQGNSAPDKSGLPSDRFSAERTGGSVSTLTIQRTQQEDSAVYLCASTLSSDRVHEQYFGPGTRLTVT.

The chain carries TRBV19 and TRBJ1-1; D is uncertain. This CDR3 is 16 amino acids long. The germline V and J ends were trimmed by 4 bases and 1 base, with 16 bases remaining between them. CDR1 is LNHDA, CDR2 SQIVND, per germline (reference sequence). The CDR3 bases are TGTGCCAGTAGTAAAAGAGGGATTTCGTGGAACACTGAAGCTTTCTTT. Translating gives CASSKRGISWNTEAFF.

The chain uses TRBV4-2 and TRBJ2-7; 9 nucleotides agree with TRBD1. Germline assignment: CDR1 LGHNA and CDR2 YNFKEQ. Trimming removed 4 bases from V and 1 base from J; junction bases left unmatched: 8. The CDR3 has 16 amino acids. CDR3 in DNA: TGTGCCAGCAGCCGCGTGACAGGGGGAGCATCCTACGAGCAGTACTTC. This translates into CASSRVTGGASYEQYF.

The chain recombines TRBV7-2 with TRBJ2-1; the D gene is possibly TRBD2 (6 bases). Germline assignment: CDR1 SGHTA and CDR2 FQGNSA. V was clipped by 1 base and J by 7 bases, with 11 bases between them. This CDR3 contains 14 residues. CDR3 bases: TGTGCCAGCAGCTTAGTAGCGGTAATTAATGAGCAGTTCTTC. Its translation: CASSLVAVINEQFF.

CDR3 DNA sequence: TGTGCCAGCAGTTTCAACTGGGACAGGCCCACAGATACGCAGTATTTT. This encodes CASSFNWDRPTDTQYF. The rearrangement joins TRBV28 to TRBJ2-3, with TRBD1 matching over 8 bases. The trim removed 3 bases at V and 2 bases at J, leaving 7 bases unmatched. This CDR3 region has 16 residues. The germline CDR1 and CDR2 sequences are MDHEN and SYDVKM. The full variable domain, in which reference TRBV28 and TRBJ2-3 provide the parts outside the CDR3, is DVKVTQSSRYLVKRTGEKVFLECVQDMDHENMFWYRQDPGLGLRLIYFSYDVKMKEKGDIPEGYSVSREKKERFSLILESASTNQTSMYLCASSFNWDRPTDTQYFGPGTRLTVL.

The chain employs TRBV5-1 and TRBJ2-2; possible D gene TRBD1, 5 bases. Trimming took off 0 bases at V and 3 bases at J, with 9 bases between the two ends. The CDR3 runs to 15 residues. Germline V CDR1 and CDR2: SGHRS, YFSETQ. The chain's CDR3 is CASSLAWGHTGELFF. The CDR3 DNA follows: TGCGCCAGCAGCTTGGCGTGGGGCCACACCGGGGAGCTGTTTTTT.

This chain joins TRBV19 and TRBJ2-3; no firm D call. This CDR3 comprises 9 residues. Germline assignment: CDR1 LNHDA and CDR2 SQIVND (reference sequence). V lost 9 bases and J 5 bases, leaving 3 bases between the germline ends. CDR3 amino acids: CASGDTQYF. As DNA, the CDR3 is TGTGCCAGCGGAGATACGCAGTATTTT.

The chain links TRBV10-3 to TRBJ1-2; 9 bases map to TRBD1. This CDR3 comprises 14 residues. Germline CDR1 and CDR2: ENHRY and SYGVKD. The trim removed 3 bases at V and 4 bases at J, leaving 3 bases unmatched. The CDR3 sequence is CAISDDRGTYGYTF. Here the CDR3 DNA reads TGTGCCATCAGTGATGACAGGGGGACCTATGGCTACACCTTC.

V usage is TRBV27 and J usage is TRBJ1-2, with D hard to call. The CDR3 runs to 13 residues. Trimming took off 3 bases at V and 4 bases at J, with 9 bases between the two ends. From germline, CDR1 is MNHEY and CDR2 SMNVEV (reference sequence). Written as DNA, the CDR3 is TGTGCCAGCAGTTTCCGCCGGAGCTATGGCTACACCTTC. Residues: CASSFRRSYGYTF.

J is TRBJ2-7 and V is TRBV7-8; 14 bases are shared with TRBD2. The germline gives CDR1 SGHVS, CDR2 FQNEAQ. The CDR3 length is 15 residues. With V trimmed by 5 bases and J by 5 bases, 5 bases remained unmatched. The CDR3 nucleotides read TGTGCCAGCAGCCCGGGACTAGCGGGAGATCACGAGCAGTACTTC. Translation: CASSPGLAGDHEQYF.

The chain employs TRBV29-1 and TRBJ1-1; D ambiguous. The CDR3 loop spans 11 amino acids. The V end lost 3 bases, the J end lost 8 bases, and 10 bases lay between the germline ends. Germline-derived CDR1 and CDR2 are SQVTM and ANQGSEA. CDR3 residues: CSVEKVEEAFF. Here the CDR3 DNA reads TGCAGCGTTGAGAAGGTCGAAGAAGCTTTCTTT. The entire variable domain, with the rest obtained from reference TRBV29-1 and TRBJ1-1, is as follows: SAVISQKPSRDICQRGTSLTIQCQVDSQVTMMFWYRQQPGQSLTLIATANQGSEATYESGFVIDKFPISRPNLTFSTLTVSNMSPEDSSIYLCSVEKVEEAFFGQGTRLTVV.

The rearrangement joins TRBV7-3 to TRBJ2-2; D gene ambiguous. V lost 5 bases and J 2 bases, leaving 9 bases between the germline ends. The CDR3 has 14 residues. CDR1 is SGHTA and CDR2 is FQGTGA in the germline V gene. The CDR3 nucleotides are TGTGCCAGCAGCACGGGCCTAAACACCGGGGAGCTGTTTTTT. Translating gives CASSTGLNTGELFF.

The chain employs TRBV7-2 and TRBJ1-5; possible D gene TRBD1, 5 bases. The germline gives CDR1 SGHTA, CDR2 FQGNSA. The CDR3 sequence is 16 residues long. V was cut by 4 bases and J by 2 bases, with 15 bases left in between. For the CDR3, the DNA is TGTGCCAGCAGCTCAATGGGGGGGATGGGCAATCAGCCCCAGCATTTT. Protein: CASSSMGGMGNQPQHF. The full variable domain, its missing parts supplied by reference TRBV7-2 and TRBJ1-5, is GAGVSQSPSNKVTEKGKDVELRCDPISGHTALYWYRQSLGQGLEFLIYFQGNSAPDKSGLPSDRFSAERTGGSVSTLTIQRTQQEDSAVYLCASSSMGGMGNQPQHFGDGTRLSIL.

J is TRBJ1-6 and V is TRBV5-1, with 7 bases that match TRBD1. There are 15 residues in the CDR3. Germline V lookup: CDR1 SGHRS, CDR2 YFSETQ. V gave up 0 bases and J gave up 9 bases; unmatched junction bases: 6. For the CDR3, the DNA is TGCGCCAGCAGCTTGGGATACAGGGGTTCTTCACCCCTCCACTTT. Protein product: CASSLGYRGSSPLHF.

The chain joins TRBV4-2 to TRBJ2-3; D possibly uses TRBD1 or TRBD2 (5 bases each). Germline lookup yields CDR1 LGHNA and CDR2 YNFKEQ. This CDR3 is 14 amino acids long. Trimming took 4 bases from V and 4 from J, leaving 12 bases between them. The DNA of the CDR3 is TGTGCCAGCAGCCGTTCACGGGGCCCAGATACGCAGTATTTT. This codes for CASSRSRGPDTQYF.

This chain connects TRBV5-1 to TRBJ2-3; no definite D call. CDR1 is SGHRS and CDR2 is YFSETQ in the germline V gene. The CDR3 is made up of 12 amino acids. V dropped 6 bases and J dropped 1 base, with 6 bases sitting between them. The CDR3 DNA follows: TGCGCCAGCAATATCGGCACAGATACGCAGTATTTT. This sequence encodes CASNIGTDTQYF.